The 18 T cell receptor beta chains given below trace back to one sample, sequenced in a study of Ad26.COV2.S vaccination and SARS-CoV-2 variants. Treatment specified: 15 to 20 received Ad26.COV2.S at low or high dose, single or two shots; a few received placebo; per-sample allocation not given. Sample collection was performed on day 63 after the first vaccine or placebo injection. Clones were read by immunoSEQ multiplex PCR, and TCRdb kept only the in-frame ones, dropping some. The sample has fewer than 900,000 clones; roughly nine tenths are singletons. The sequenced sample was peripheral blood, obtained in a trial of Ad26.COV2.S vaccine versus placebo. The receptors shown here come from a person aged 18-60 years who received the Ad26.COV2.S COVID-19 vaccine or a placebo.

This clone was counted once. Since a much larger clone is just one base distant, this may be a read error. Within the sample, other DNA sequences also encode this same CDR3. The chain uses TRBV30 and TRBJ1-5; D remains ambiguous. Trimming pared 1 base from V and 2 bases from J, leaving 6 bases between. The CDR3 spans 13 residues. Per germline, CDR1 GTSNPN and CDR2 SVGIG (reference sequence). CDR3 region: CAWSGGGNQPQHF. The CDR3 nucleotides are TGTGCCTGGAGTGGCGGGGGCAATCAGCCCCAGCATTTT.

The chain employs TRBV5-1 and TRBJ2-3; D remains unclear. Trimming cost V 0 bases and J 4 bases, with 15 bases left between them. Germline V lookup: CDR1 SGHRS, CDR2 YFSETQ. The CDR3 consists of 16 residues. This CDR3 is CASSLGAWGSADTQYF. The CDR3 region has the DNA TGCGCCAGCAGCTTGGGGGCCTGGGGTAGTGCAGATACGCAGTATTTT.

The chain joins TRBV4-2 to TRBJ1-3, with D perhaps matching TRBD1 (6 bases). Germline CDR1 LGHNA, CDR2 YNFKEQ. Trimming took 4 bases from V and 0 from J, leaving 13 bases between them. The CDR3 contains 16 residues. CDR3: CASSLTLTGSGNTIYF. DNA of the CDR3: TGTGCCAGCAGCCTAACCCTGACAGGCTCTGGAAACACCATATATTTT.

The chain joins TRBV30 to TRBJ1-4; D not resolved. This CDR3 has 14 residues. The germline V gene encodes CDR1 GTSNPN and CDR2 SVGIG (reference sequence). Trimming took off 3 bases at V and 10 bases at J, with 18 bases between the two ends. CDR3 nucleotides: TGTGCCTGGAGCCAAGATCCCCGCATCGGAAAACTGTTTTTT. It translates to CAWSQDPRIGKLFF.

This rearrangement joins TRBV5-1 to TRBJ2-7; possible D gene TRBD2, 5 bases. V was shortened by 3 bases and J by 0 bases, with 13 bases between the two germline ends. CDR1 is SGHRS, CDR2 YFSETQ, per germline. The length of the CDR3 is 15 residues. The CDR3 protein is CASSSTSLGSYEQYF. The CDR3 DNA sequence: TGCGCCAGCAGCTCCACTAGTTTGGGCTCCTACGAGCAGTACTTC.

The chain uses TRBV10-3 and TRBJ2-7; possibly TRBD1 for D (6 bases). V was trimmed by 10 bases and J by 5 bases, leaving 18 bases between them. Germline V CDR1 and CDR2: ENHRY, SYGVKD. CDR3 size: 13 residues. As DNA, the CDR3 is TGTGCCACCCGGGACACCGGTTACGACGAGCAGTACTTC. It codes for CATRDTGYDEQYF.

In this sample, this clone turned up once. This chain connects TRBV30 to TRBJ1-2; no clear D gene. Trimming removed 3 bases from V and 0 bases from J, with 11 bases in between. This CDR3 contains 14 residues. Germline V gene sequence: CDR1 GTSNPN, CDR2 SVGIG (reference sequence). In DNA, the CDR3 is TGTGCCTGGAGCCAGGATCGGGCTAACTATGGCTACACCTTC. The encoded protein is CAWSQDRANYGYTF.

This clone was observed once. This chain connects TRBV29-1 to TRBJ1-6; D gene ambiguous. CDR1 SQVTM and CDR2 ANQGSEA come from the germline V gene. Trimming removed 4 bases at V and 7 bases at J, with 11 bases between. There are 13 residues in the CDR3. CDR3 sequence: CSVGLTENSPLHF. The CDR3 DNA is TGCAGCGTTGGTTTGACGGAGAATTCACCCCTCCACTTT. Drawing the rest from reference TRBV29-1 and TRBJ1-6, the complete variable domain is SAVISQKPSRDICQRGTSLTIQCQVDSQVTMMFWYRQQPGQSLTLIATANQGSEATYESGFVIDKFPISRPNLTFSTLTVSNMSPEDSSIYLCSVGLTENSPLHFGNGTRLTVT.

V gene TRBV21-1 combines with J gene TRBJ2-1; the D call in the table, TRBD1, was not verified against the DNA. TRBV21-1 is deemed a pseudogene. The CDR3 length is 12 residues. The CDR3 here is CASRAGIGEQFF. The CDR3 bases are TGTGCCAGCAGGGCAGGCATTGGGGAGCAGTTCTTC.

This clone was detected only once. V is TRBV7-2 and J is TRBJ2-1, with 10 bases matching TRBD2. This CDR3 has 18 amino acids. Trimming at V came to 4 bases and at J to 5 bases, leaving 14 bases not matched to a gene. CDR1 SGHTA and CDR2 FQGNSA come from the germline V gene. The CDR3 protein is CASSSIRSSGGVNNEQFF. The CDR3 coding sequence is TGTGCCAGCAGCTCCATCCGTTCGAGCGGGGGGGTGAACAATGAGCAGTTCTTC.

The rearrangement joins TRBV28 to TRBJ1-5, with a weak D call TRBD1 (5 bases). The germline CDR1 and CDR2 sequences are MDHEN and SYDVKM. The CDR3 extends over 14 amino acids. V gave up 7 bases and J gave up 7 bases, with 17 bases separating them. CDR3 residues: CASTRRGGGQPQHF. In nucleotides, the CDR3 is TGTGCCAGCACCCGACGGGGGGGAGGGCAGCCCCAGCATTTT.

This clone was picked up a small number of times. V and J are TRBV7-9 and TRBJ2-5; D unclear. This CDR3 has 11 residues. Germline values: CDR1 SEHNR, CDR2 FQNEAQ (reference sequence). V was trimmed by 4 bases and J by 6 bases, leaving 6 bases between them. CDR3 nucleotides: TGTGCCAGCAGCTCCGGCCAGACCCAGTACTTC. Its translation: CASSSGQTQYF.

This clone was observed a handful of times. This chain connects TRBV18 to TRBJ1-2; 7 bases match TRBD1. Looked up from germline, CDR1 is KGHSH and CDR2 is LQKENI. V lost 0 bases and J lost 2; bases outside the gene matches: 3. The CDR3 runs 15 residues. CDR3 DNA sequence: TGTGCCAGCTCACCACCTTCGGGACAGAACTATGGCTACACCTTC. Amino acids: CASSPPSGQNYGYTF.

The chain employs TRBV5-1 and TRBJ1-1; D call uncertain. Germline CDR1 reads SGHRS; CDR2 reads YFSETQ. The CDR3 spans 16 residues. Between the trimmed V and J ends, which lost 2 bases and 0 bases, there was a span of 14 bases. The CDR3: CASSFTGHGMNTEAFF. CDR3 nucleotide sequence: TGCGCCAGCAGCTTTACGGGCCACGGAATGAACACTGAAGCTTTCTTT.

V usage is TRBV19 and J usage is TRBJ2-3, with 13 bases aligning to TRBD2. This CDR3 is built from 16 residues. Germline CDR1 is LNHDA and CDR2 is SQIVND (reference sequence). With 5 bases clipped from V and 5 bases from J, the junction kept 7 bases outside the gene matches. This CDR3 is CASSLVLAGGIDTQYF. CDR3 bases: TGTGCCAGTAGTCTCGTACTAGCGGGGGGGATAGATACGCAGTATTTT.

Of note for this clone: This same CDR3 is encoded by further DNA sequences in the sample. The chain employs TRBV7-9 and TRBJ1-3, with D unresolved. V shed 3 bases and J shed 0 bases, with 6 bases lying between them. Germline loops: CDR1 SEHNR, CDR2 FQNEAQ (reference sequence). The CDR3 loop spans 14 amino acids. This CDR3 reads CASSFRSSGNTIYF. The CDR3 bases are TGTGCCAGCAGCTTTCGGAGCTCTGGAAACACCATATATTTT.

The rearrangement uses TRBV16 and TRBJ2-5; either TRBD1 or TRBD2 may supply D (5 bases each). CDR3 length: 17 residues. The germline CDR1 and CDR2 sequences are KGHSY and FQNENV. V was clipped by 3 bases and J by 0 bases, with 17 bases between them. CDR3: CASSQTPGTYYQETQYF. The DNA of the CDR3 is TGTGCCAGCAGCCAGACCCCGGGGACCTATTACCAAGAGACCCAGTACTTC. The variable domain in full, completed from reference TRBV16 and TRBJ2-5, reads GEEVAQTPKHLVRGEGQKAKLYCAPIKGHSYVFWYQQVLKNEFKFLISFQNENVFDETGMPKERFSAKCLPNSPCSLEIQATKLEDSAVYFCASSQTPGTYYQETQYFGPGTRLLVL.

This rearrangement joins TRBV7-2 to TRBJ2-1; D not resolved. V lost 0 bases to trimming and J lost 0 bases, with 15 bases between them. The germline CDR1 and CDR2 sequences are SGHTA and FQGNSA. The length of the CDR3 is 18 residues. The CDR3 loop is CASSLAILRSSSYNEQFF. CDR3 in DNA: TGTGCCAGCAGCTTAGCCATCCTCCGCAGCAGCTCCTACAATGAGCAGTTCTTC.